The rows below give T cell receptor beta chains drawn from one sample of a study of shared clonotypes between healthy human individuals. Clones were sequenced by immunoSEQ multiplex PCR, and TCRdb holds only the in-frame ones, with some missing. This table holds approximately 940,000 clones, 60% to 85% found once. Material for sequencing was memory CD4+ T cells sorted from blood. The receptors derive from a man younger than 35 in good health. The CDR3 runs from the conserved cysteine through the conserved F or W. Each record gives: CDR3 DNA, CDR3 protein, D gene, J gene, V gene, clone size. The D gene is left open where the match is weak. Size tells how often a clone was seen (once, few, many) or the class of an expanded clone, and some rows leave it out.

DNA: TGTGCCAGCATTAGGGGACAGCGAGCTCAGCCCCAGCATTTT; CDR3: CASIRGQRAQPQHF; D: TRBD1; J: TRBJ1-5; V: TRBV6-5; size: few
DNA: TGCGCCAGCAGCTTGGAGGGGACAGGTGTCTATGGCTACACCTTC; CDR3: CASSLEGTGVYGYTF; D: TRBD1; J: TRBJ1-2; V: TRBV5-1; size: NA
DNA: TGCGCCAGCAGCTTAGGGACGTCGACTAACTATGGCTACACCTTC; CDR3: CASSLGTSTNYGYTF; D: NA; J: TRBJ1-2; V: TRBV5-1; size: NA
DNA: TGTGCCAGCTACCCAGGCGGAGGCAGGGAGCCCTACGAGCAGTACTTC; CDR3: CASYPGGGREPYEQYF; D: NA; J: TRBJ2-7; V: TRBV4-2; size: NA
DNA: TGTGCCAGCAGTTTTGACAGTTTAAATGAGCAGTTCTTC; CDR3: CASSFDSLNEQFF; D: NA; J: TRBJ2-1; V: TRBV5-6; size: few
DNA: TGCGCCAGCAGCTGGACGGGCGGCGGTAGCTCCTATAATTCACCCCTCCACTTT; CDR3: CASSWTGGGSSYNSPLHF; D: NA; J: TRBJ1-6; V: TRBV5-1; size: NA
DNA: TGTGCCATCAGTGAGTCTATCGCGGGAGGGCCGGGAGAGACCCAGTACTTC; CDR3: CAISESIAGGPGETQYF; D: TRBD2; J: TRBJ2-5; V: TRBV10-3; size: once
DNA: TGTGCCAGCAGCTTAGCGGGACAGGGTGCCCACGAGCAGTACTTC; CDR3: CASSLAGQGAHEQYF; D: TRBD1; J: TRBJ2-7; V: TRBV7-2; size: NA
DNA: TGTGCCAGTAGTGTCTCGAGGAGCACTGAAGCTTTCTTT; CDR3: CASSVSRSTEAFF; D: NA; J: TRBJ1-1; V: TRBV19; size: NA
DNA: TGTGCCAGCAGTGGCGGGACAGGGGGGGTCAGTAATTCACCCCTCCACTTT; CDR3: CASSGGTGGVSNSPLHF; D: TRBD1; J: TRBJ1-6; V: TRBV6-1; size: once
DNA: TGTGCCAGCAGTGAAGGCAGGGGGCTAGGTTACACCTTC; CDR3: CASSEGRGLGYTF; D: TRBD1; J: TRBJ1-2; V: TRBV6-1; size: NA
DNA: TGTGCCAGCAGTACCACAGGGTCGACTAATGAAAAACTGTTTTTT; CDR3: CASSTTGSTNEKLFF; D: NA; J: TRBJ1-4; V: TRBV7-2; size: once
DNA: TGTGCCAGCAGCTTGCTTTTTGGGGGAGCACTAACTGAAGCTTTCTTT; CDR3: CASSLLFGGALTEAFF; D: NA; J: TRBJ1-1; V: TRBV5-5; size: NA
DNA: TGCGCCAGCAGCTTACTAGCGGCCACCTTCAATGAGCAGTTCTTC; CDR3: CASSLLAATFNEQFF; D: TRBD2; J: TRBJ2-1; V: TRBV5-1; size: NA
DNA: TGCGCCAGCAGCTCCCTGACTAGCGGGAGCTACAATGAGCAGTTCTTC; CDR3: CASSSLTSGSYNEQFF; D: TRBD2; J: TRBJ2-1; V: TRBV5-1; size: NA